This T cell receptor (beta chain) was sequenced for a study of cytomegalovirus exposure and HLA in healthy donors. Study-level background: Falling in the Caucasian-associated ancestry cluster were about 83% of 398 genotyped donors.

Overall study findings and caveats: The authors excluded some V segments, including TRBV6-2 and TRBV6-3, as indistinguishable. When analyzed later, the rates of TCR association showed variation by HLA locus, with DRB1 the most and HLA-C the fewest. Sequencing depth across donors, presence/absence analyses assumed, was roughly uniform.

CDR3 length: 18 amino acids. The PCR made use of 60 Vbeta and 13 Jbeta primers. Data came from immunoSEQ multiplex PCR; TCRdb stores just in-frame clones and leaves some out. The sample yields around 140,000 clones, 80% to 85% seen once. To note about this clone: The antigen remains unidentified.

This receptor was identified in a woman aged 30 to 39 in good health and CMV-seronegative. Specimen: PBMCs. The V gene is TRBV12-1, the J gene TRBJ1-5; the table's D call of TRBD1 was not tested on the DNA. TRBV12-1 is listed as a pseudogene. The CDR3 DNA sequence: TGTGCCAGCAGCTCGGCCCTGGCGGACAAGGTTTGGAATCAGCCCCAGCATTTT. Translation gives CASSSALADKVWNQPQHF.